This T cell receptor (beta chain) was captured by sequencing in a study of T cells in localized non-small cell lung cancer. General observations from the study: Density of T cells in blood, when higher, went with longer overall survival. Since sequencing was restricted to only one region of the tumor, intratumor heterogeneity remains a possibility. Uninvolved adjacent lung had the highest recorded T cell clonality, with tumor below it.

Assay: immunoSEQ multiplex PCR; the TCRdb copy retains only in-frame clones and omits some. The sample lists 86,000 or so clones, 70% to 90% seen once, with 2.5% to 3% in the top ten. This clone was seen a few times. Antigen specificity is unknown. The TCR comes from a man aged 35 to 69 with stage I lung adenocarcinoma. Sequences were derived from peripheral blood, sampled before any cancer treatment.

This CDR3 reads CASSPDYEQYF. Written as DNA, the CDR3 is TGTGCCAGCAGCCCGGACTACGAGCAGTACTTC. The chain is built from TRBV7-9 and TRBJ2-7; D gene uncertain. The V and J ends lost 5 bases and 3 bases respectively, with 5 bases between them. Germline-derived CDR1 and CDR2 are SEHNR and FQNEAQ (reference sequence). CDR3 size: 11 residues.